The 25 T cell receptor beta chains in this list originate from one sample, sequenced in a study of blood T cell repertoires in COVID-19. Using immunoSEQ multiplex PCR, the repertoire was profiled, and TCRdb retains in-frame clones only, with some absent. This table holds 190,000 or so clones, just under 85% found once. Sample: peripheral blood. The receptor set was obtained from a man aged 60-69 years with COVID-19, enrolled during active disease.

This chain connects TRBV5-8 to TRBJ1-4, with D possibly matching TRBD1 (6 bases). Trimming left V 4 bases short and J 3 bases short, with 10 bases between. Germline CDR1 reads SGHTS; CDR2 reads YDEGEE. The length of the CDR3 is 14 residues. As DNA, the CDR3 is TGTGCCAGCAGCGAACAGGGATCTAATGAAAAACTGTTTTTT. This sequence encodes CASSEQGSNEKLFF.

The gene calls are TRBV6-5 and TRBJ2-3; no reliable D call. Germline V gene sequence: CDR1 MNHEY, CDR2 SVGAGI. V was pared by 7 bases and J by 6 bases, with 8 bases between. This CDR3 has 11 amino acids. In DNA form, the CDR3 reads TGTGCCAGCACCCTCCGGGATACGCAGTATTTT. Amino acid sequence: CASTLRDTQYF.

The chain combines TRBV28 with TRBJ2-7; 10 positions agree with TRBD1. The CDR3 totals 18 residues. CDR1 and CDR2 (germline): MDHEN, SYDVKM. The V gene end was trimmed by 6 bases and the J gene end by 5 bases; junction bases not matched to a gene: 19. CDR3 amino acids: CASSGQGGSGSPPHEQYF. CDR3 DNA: TGTGCCAGCAGCGGACAGGGGGGATCCGGTTCGCCTCCCCACGAGCAGTACTTC. Based on the CDR3 plus reference TRBV28 and TRBJ2-7, the full variable domain is DVKVTQSSRYLVKRTGEKVFLECVQDMDHENMFWYRQDPGLGLRLIYFSYDVKMKEKGDIPEGYSVSREKKERFSLILESASTNQTSMYLCASSGQGGSGSPPHEQYFGPGTRLTVT.

The rearrangement links TRBV21-1 to TRBJ1-6. TRBV21-1 is given as a pseudogene. The CDR3 has 17 amino acids. The CDR3 reads CAKLLSCGTSDGSPLHF. CDR3 coding DNA: TGTGCCAAACTACTAAGCTGCGGGACGTCCGATGGTTCACCCCTCCACTTT.

J is TRBJ2-3 and V is TRBV10-3, with a weak D call TRBD2 (5 bases). The CDR3 consists of 16 residues. Germline values: CDR1 ENHRY, CDR2 SYGVKD. V lost 2 bases to trimming and J lost 1 base, with 13 bases between them. Here the CDR3 DNA reads TGTGCCATCAGTGAGGCTTTAGCGCGAGGCACAGATACGCAGTATTTT. Amino acid sequence: CAISEALARGTDTQYF.

The CDR3: CAISREQDQPQHF. CDR3 nucleotide sequence: TGTGCCATCAGCAGGGAACAAGATCAGCCCCAGCATTTT. V gene TRBV10-3 combines with J gene TRBJ1-5, with D possibly being TRBD1 (5 bases). This CDR3 region has 13 residues. Trimming pared 6 bases from V and 5 bases from J, leaving 11 bases between. Germline assignment: CDR1 ENHRY and CDR2 SYGVKD.

The chain couples TRBV2 to TRBJ2-2; D remains ambiguous. V dropped 7 bases and J dropped 6 bases, with 9 bases sitting between them. CDR3 size: 12 residues. Germline loops: CDR1 SNHLY, CDR2 FYNNEI. CDR3 residues: CASTLGPGELFF. Written as DNA, the CDR3 is TGTGCCAGCACCCTAGGTCCCGGGGAGCTGTTTTTT.

The chain recombines TRBV18 with TRBJ1-1; no clear D gene. Trimming left V 0 bases short and J 5 bases short, with 13 bases between. There are 15 residues in the CDR3. Germline V gene sequence: CDR1 KGHSH, CDR2 LQKENI. The CDR3 here is CASSPPWVGGTEAFF. For the CDR3, the DNA is TGTGCCAGCTCACCACCGTGGGTGGGAGGGACTGAAGCTTTCTTT.

V and J are TRBV15 and TRBJ1-3, with 7 positions matching TRBD1. Trimming removed 5 bases from V and 2 bases from J; junction bases left unmatched: 9. The CDR3 has 16 amino acids. Germline V gene data show CDR1 as LNHNV and CDR2 as YYDKDF (reference sequence). The CDR3 DNA reads as TGTGCCACCAGCCCACAGGGGTCTTTGGCTGGAAACACCATATATTTT. As protein: CATSPQGSLAGNTIYF.

This clone was observed a single time. The chain employs TRBV27 and TRBJ2-3; 7 bases are a match to TRBD1. V was pared by 7 bases and J by 1 base, with 5 bases of the junction left unmatched. The V gene's germline CDR1 is MNHEY and CDR2 SMNVEV (reference sequence). This CDR3 has 14 amino acids. CDR3 amino acids: CASTRTGRTDTQYF. DNA of the CDR3: TGTGCCAGCACCCGGACAGGTCGCACAGATACGCAGTATTTT.

The chain joins TRBV3-1 (or the pseudogene TRBV3-2) to TRBJ2-5, with D maybe TRBD1 (5 bases). Germline V gene lookup returns CDR1 LGHDT and CDR2 YNNKEL (reference sequence). V was trimmed by 8 bases and J by 4 bases, leaving 11 bases between them. The CDR3 is 12 amino acids. CDR3 nucleotide sequence: TGTGCCAGCGGGGCCGAAGGAGAGACCCAGTACTTC. It yields the protein CASGAEGETQYF.

This clone was seen a handful of times. This rearrangement joins TRBV3-1 (or the pseudogene TRBV3-2) to TRBJ1-2, with D uncertain. The ends were cut back, 2 bases at V and 5 bases at J, with 18 bases in the middle. This CDR3 is 16 amino acids long. Germline V gene data show CDR1 as LGHDT and CDR2 as YNNKEL (reference sequence). In DNA, the CDR3 is TGTGCCAGCAGCCAATCATCCGGGATAAAAAATTATGGCTACACCTTC. This sequence encodes CASSQSSGIKNYGYTF.

V usage is TRBV4-2 and J usage is TRBJ2-2, with 9 bases identical to TRBD2. Looked up from germline, CDR1 is LGHNA and CDR2 is YNFKEQ. This CDR3 has 15 amino acids. V was clipped by 3 bases and J by 4 bases; unmatched bases: 3. The CDR3 here is CASSQGLALTGELFF. The CDR3 DNA reads TGTGCCAGCAGCCAGGGACTAGCTCTCACCGGGGAGCTGTTTTTT.

This chain connects TRBV2 to TRBJ1-4; TRBD1 matches at 10 bases. The length of the CDR3 is 19 residues. J lost 0 bases, V lost 6 bases, and 13 bases had no gene match. From germline, CDR1 is SNHLY and CDR2 FYNNEI. CDR3 nucleotides: TGTGCCAGCAGGGCAATGCCGACAGGGGGCCATCCAACTAATGAAAAACTGTTTTTT. It translates to CASRAMPTGGHPTNEKLFF. Combining the CDR3 with reference TRBV2 and TRBJ1-4 gives the whole variable domain EPEVTQTPSHQVTQMGQEVILRCVPISNHLYFYWYRQILGQKVEFLVSFYNNEISEKSEIFDDQFSVERPDGSNFTLKIRSTKLEDSAMYFCASRAMPTGGHPTNEKLFFGSGTQLSVL.

V gene TRBV11-2 combines with J gene TRBJ2-5, with D possibly being TRBD1 (6 bases). The V end lost 5 bases, the J end lost 4 bases, and 11 bases lay between the germline ends. CDR1 SGHAT and CDR2 FQNNGV come from the germline V gene. This CDR3 spans 13 amino acids. CDR3 bases: TGTGCCAGCAGCCTGAGACAGGCAGAGACCCAGTACTTC. Translated, it gives CASSLRQAETQYF.

V gene TRBV2 combines with J gene TRBJ2-7; D remains unclear. V was trimmed by 9 bases and J by 8 bases, leaving 5 bases between them. The germline CDR1 and CDR2 sequences are SNHLY and FYNNEI. The CDR3 contains 8 residues. The CDR3 DNA sequence: TGTGCCAGTAGCAAGCAGTACTTC. Translating gives CASSKQYF.

The DNA of the CDR3 is TGTGCCAGCAGTATAGCGGGAGGGCCTTACGAGCAGTACTTC. Amino acid sequence: CASSIAGGPYEQYF. The gene calls are TRBV28 and TRBJ2-7; the match to TRBD2 covers 11 bases. V lost 5 bases to trimming and J lost 4 bases; unmatched junction nucleotides: 4. Germline V gene data show CDR1 as MDHEN and CDR2 as SYDVKM. This CDR3 is 14 amino acids long.

V is TRBV5-6 and J is TRBJ2-7; TRBD1 aligns across 9 bases. The trim removed 4 bases at V and 6 bases at J, leaving 14 bases unmatched. Germline V gene data show CDR1 as SGHDT and CDR2 as YYEEEE. This CDR3 is built from 16 residues. The CDR3 bases are TGTGCCAGCAGCCAAACAGGGGGCGCGAGGTCCGGCGAGCAGTACTTC. Translation: CASSQTGGARSGEQYF.

The V and J genes are TRBV27 and TRBJ2-2; the match to TRBD1 covers 9 bases. V gave up 6 bases and J gave up 1 base; unmatched junction bases: 6. The germline gives CDR1 MNHEY, CDR2 SMNVEV (reference sequence). This CDR3 contains 16 residues. The CDR3 nucleotides read TGTGCCAGCAGCCGGACAGGGGTCTTGAACACCGGGGAGCTGTTTTTT. It is translated as CASSRTGVLNTGELFF.

The chain is built from TRBV3-1 (or the pseudogene TRBV3-2) and TRBJ1-5; D gene uncertain. This CDR3 spans 16 amino acids. Per germline, CDR1 LGHDT and CDR2 YNNKEL (reference sequence). V was cut by 1 base and J by 0 bases, with 10 bases left in between. This chain's CDR3 is CASSQVWHYSNQPQHF. The CDR3 region has the DNA TGTGCCAGCAGCCAAGTCTGGCATTATAGCAATCAGCCCCAGCATTTT.

V usage is TRBV27 and J usage is TRBJ2-7, with D possibly TRBD1 on 7 matching bases. The V gene lost 6 bases and the J gene lost 5 bases, with 14 bases spanning the gap. Per germline, CDR1 MNHEY and CDR2 SMNVEV (reference sequence). The CDR3 totals 13 residues. CDR3 coding DNA: TGTGCCAGCAGGTGGCAGGGGGGAAACGAGCAGTACTTC. Its protein is CASRWQGGNEQYF.

The chain employs TRBV19 and TRBJ2-5, with D possibly matching TRBD1 (6 bases). The CDR3 has 14 amino acids. Trimming cost V 7 bases and J 1 base, with 13 bases left between them. Germline V gives CDR1 LNHDA, CDR2 SQIVND (reference sequence). CDR3 residues: CASTIDRTQETQYF. The CDR3 nucleotides read TGTGCCAGTACAATTGACAGGACCCAAGAGACCCAGTACTTC.

The V and J genes are TRBV11-2 and TRBJ1-1; D may be TRBD1 (5 bases). Per germline, CDR1 SGHAT and CDR2 FQNNGV. The CDR3 covers 16 residues. The germline V and J ends were trimmed by 4 bases and 1 base, with 16 bases remaining between them. The CDR3 nucleotides are TGTGCCAGCAGCTCCGTTTCTTCGCAGGGGAACACTGAAGCTTTCTTT. Amino acid sequence: CASSSVSSQGNTEAFF.

The gene calls are TRBV9 and TRBJ1-4, with no clear D. CDR3 length equals 14 residues. Germline V lookup: CDR1 SGDLS, CDR2 YYNGEE. The V end was cut by 6 bases, the J end by 2 bases, with 11 bases between. The CDR3, as DNA: TGTGCCAGCAACTCTCATCCGACTAATGAAAAACTGTTTTTT. As protein: CASNSHPTNEKLFF.

The CDR3 DNA follows: TGCGCCAGCAGCCAAGAAGGCCAGCGTAATGAGCAGTTCTTC. Residues: CASSQEGQRNEQFF. The rearrangement links TRBV4-1 to TRBJ2-1; no reliable D call. The germline V gene has CDR1 MGHRA and CDR2 YSYEKL. V dropped 0 bases and J dropped 7 bases, with 10 bases sitting between them. The CDR3 has 14 residues.